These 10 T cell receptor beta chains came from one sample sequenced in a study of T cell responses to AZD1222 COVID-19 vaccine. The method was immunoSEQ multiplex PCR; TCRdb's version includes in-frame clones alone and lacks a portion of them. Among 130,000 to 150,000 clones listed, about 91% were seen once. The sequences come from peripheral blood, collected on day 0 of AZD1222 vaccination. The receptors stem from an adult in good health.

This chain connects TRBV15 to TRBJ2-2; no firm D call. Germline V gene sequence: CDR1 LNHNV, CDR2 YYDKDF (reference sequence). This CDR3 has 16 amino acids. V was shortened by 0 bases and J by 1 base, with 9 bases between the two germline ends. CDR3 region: CATSRDGSLNTGELFF. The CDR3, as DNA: TGTGCCACCAGCAGAGATGGCAGCCTGAACACCGGGGAGCTGTTTTTT.

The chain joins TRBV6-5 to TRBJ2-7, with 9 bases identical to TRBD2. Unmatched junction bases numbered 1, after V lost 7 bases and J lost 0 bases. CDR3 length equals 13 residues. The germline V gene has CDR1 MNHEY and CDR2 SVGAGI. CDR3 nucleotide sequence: TGTGCCAGCAATAGCGGGAGCTCCTACGAGCAGTACTTC. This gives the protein CASNSGSSYEQYF.

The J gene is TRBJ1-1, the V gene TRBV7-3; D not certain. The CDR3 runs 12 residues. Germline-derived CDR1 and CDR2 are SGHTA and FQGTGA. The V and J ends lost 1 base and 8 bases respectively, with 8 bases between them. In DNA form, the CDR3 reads TGTGCCAGCAGCTTAAGCGGGAGCGAAGCTTTCTTT. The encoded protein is CASSLSGSEAFF.

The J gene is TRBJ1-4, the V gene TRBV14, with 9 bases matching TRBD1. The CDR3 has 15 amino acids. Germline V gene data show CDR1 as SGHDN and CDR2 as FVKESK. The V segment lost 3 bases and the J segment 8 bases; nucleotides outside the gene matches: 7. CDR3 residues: CASSHDTDRGEKLFF. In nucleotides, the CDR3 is TGTGCCAGCAGCCACGATACGGACAGGGGAGAAAAACTGTTTTTT.

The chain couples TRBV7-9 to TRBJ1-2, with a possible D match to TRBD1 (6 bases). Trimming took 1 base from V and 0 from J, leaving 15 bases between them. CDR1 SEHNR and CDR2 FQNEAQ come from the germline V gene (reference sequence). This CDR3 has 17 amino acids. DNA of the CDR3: TGTGCCAGCAGCTTAGTTGGTTCGTCAGGGGCTAACTATGGCTACACCTTC. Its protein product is CASSLVGSSGANYGYTF. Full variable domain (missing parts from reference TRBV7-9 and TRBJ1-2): DTGVSQNPRHKITKRGQNVTFRCDPISEHNRLYWYRQTLGQGPEFLTYFQNEAQLEKSRLLSDRFSAERPKGSFSTLEIQRTEQGDSAMYLCASSLVGSSGANYGYTFGSGTRLTVV.

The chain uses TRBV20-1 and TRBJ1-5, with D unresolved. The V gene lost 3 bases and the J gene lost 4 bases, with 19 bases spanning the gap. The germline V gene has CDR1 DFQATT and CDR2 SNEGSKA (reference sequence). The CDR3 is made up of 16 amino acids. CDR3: CSASDRPAVGNQPQHF. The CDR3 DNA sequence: TGCAGTGCTAGTGATAGGCCGGCTGTGGGAAATCAGCCCCAGCATTTT.

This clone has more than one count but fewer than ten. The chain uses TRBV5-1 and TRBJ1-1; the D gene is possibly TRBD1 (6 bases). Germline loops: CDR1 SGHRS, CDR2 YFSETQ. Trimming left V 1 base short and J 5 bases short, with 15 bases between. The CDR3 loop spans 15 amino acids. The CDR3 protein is CASSLSSLGGTEAFF. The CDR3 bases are TGCGCCAGCAGCTTGAGCAGTTTAGGGGGGACTGAAGCTTTCTTT.

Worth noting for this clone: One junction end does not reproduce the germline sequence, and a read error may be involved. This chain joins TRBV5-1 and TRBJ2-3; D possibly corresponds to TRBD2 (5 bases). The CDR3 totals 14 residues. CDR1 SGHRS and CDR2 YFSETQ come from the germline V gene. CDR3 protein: CASRLGSSTDTQYF. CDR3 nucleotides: TGCGCCAGCAGATTGGGGAGCTCCACAGATACGCAGTATTTT.

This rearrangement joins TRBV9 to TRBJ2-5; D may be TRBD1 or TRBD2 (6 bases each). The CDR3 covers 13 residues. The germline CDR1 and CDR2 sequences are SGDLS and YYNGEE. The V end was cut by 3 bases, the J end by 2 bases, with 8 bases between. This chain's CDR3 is CASSAGAQETQYF. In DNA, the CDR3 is TGTGCCAGCAGCGCGGGGGCTCAAGAGACCCAGTACTTC.

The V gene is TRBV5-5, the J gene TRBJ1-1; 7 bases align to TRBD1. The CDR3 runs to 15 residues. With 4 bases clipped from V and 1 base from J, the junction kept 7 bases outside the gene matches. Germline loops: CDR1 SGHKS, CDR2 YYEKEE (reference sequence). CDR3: CASSPVGTENTEAFF. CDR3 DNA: TGTGCCAGCAGCCCGGTAGGGACAGAGAACACTGAAGCTTTCTTT.